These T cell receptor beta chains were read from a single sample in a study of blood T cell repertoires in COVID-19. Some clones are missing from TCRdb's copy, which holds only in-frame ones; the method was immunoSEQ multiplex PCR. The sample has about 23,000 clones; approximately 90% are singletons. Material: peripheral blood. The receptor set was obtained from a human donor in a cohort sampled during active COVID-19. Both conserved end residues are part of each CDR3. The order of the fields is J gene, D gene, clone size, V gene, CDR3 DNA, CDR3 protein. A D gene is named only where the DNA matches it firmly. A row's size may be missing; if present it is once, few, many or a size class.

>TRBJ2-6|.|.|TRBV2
TGTGCCAGCAGTGAATTGTATGGGGCCAACGTCCTGACTTTC
CASSELYGANVLTF
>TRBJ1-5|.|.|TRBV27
TGTGCCAGCAGTCCCTCAGGGTGGAGCAATCAGCCCCAGCATTTT
CASSPSGWSNQPQHF
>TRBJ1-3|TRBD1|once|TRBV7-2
TGTGCCAGCAGCCCGGAGGGGACAGTCTCTGGAAACACCATATATTTT
CASSPEGTVSGNTIYF
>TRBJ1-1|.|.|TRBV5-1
TGCGCCAGCAGGGGGGGGGACTCCCGGAACACTGAAGCTTTCTTT
CASRGGDSRNTEAFF
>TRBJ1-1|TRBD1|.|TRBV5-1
TGCGCCAGCAGGTCCTCCGGGACAGTGAACACTGAAGCTTTCTTT
CASRSSGTVNTEAFF
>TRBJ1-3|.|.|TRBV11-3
TGTGCCAGCAGCTCGGGACTTGGAAACACCATATATTTT
CASSSGLGNTIYF
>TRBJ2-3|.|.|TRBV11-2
TGTGCCAGCAGCAAAGGGGGGGTGAAGGGGACAGATACGCAGTATTTT
CASSKGGVKGTDTQYF
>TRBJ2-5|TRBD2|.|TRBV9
TGTGCCACCACAAATACTAGCGGGGGTCCTAAACAAGAGACCCAGTACTTC
CATTNTSGGPKQETQYF
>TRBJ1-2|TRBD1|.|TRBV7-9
TGTGCCAGCAGCATAAGACAGGGATTCAGCTATGGCTACACCTTC
CASSIRQGFSYGYTF
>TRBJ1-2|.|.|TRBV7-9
TGTGCCAGCACCCCCACGGACAGCCGGCTCACCTTC
CASTPTDSRLTF
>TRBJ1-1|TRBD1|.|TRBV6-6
TGTGCCAGCATCCTCCCGACAGGGCAGAACACTGAAGCTTTCTTT
CASILPTGQNTEAFF
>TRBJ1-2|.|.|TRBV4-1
TGCGCCAGCAGCCAGTTATCGGAGGGTTACACCTTC
CASSQLSEGYTF
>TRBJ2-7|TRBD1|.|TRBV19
TGTGCCAGTAGTGGGGGACAGCAAAACCGGGGCGAGCAGTACTTC
CASSGGQQNRGEQYF
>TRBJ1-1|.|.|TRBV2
TGTGCCAGCACTGCAGGAGGTGCCGAAGCTTTCTTT
CASTAGGAEAFF
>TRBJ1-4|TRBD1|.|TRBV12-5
TGTGCTAGTGGGCCTACAGGGGGCGGGAGTCAGGAAAAACTGTTTTTT
CASGPTGGGSQEKLFF
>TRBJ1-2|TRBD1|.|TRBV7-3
TGTGCCAGCAGCCAGGGACAGGGTGTGGATGGCTACACCTTC
CASSQGQGVDGYTF
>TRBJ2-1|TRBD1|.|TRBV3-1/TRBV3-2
TGTGCCAGCAGCCAATTAGACAGGGCCCGTCAGTTCTTC
CASSQLDRARQFF
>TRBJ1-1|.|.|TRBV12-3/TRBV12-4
TGTGCCAGCAGTTTTCCTAACCGCAGGGAAGCTTTCTTT
CASSFPNRREAFF
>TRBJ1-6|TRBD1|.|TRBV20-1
TGCAGTGCTAGTTCCGGGACAGATAATTCACCCCTCCACTTT
CSASSGTDNSPLHF
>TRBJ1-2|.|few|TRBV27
TGTGCCAGCAGTTTATCCGGCGGCTATGGCTACACCTTC
CASSLSGGYGYTF
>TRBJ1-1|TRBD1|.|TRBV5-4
TGTGCCAGCAGCTTTCAAATTCCAGGGGGCACTGAAGCTTTCTTT
CASSFQIPGGTEAFF
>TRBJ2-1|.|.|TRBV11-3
TGTGCCAGCAGCCCGACTCGGTGGGGCAGCTCCTACAATGAGCAGTTCTTC
CASSPTRWGSSYNEQFF
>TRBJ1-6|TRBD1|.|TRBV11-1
TGTGCCAGCAGTATGGACAGGGCCTATAATTCACCCCTCCACTTT
CASSMDRAYNSPLHF
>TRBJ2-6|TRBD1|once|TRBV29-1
TGCAGCGTTGATCTGACAGGGTCTGGGGCCAACGTCCTGACTTTC
CSVDLTGSGANVLTF
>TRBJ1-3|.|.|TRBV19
TGTGCCAGTAGTATTCTGACAGCAAGTTACTCTGGAAACACCATATATTTT
CASSILTASYSGNTIYF
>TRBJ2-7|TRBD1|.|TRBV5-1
TGCGCCAGCAGCTCATTCGGGACAGGGTCGGATGAGCAGTACTTC
CASSSFGTGSDEQYF
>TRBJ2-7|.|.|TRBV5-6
TGTGCCAGCAGTCGGGACACCTACGAGCAGTACTTC
CASSRDTYEQYF
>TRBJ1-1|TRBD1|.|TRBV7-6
TGTGCCAGCAGCTTAGACAGGGGCAGTGGAAACACTGAAGCTTTCTTT
CASSLDRGSGNTEAFF
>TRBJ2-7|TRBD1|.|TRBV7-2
TGTGCCAGCAGCCCTTGGACAGGGGGCCGGTACGAGCAGTACTTC
CASSPWTGGRYEQYF
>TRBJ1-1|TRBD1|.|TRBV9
TGTGCCAGCAGCGGGACAGGGGGTACGAACACTGAAGCTTTCTTT
CASSGTGGTNTEAFF
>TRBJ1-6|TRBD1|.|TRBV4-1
TGCGCCAGCAGCCCTAGACAGGGAGAAGGCTCACCCCTCCACTTT
CASSPRQGEGSPLHF
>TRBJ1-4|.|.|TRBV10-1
TGCGCCAGCGGGCTCGGTGAAAAACTGTTTTTT
CASGLGEKLFF
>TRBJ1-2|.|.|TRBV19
TGTGCCAGTAAGGAGGGATTCTATGGCTACACCTTC
CASKEGFYGYTF
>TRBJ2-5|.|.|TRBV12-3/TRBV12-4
TGTGCCAGCAGTTTTAGCATGGAGACCCAGTACTTC
CASSFSMETQYF
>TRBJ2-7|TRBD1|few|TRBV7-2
TGTGCCAGCAGCTTAGAGGGGACAGGTCGACGCGAGCAGTACTTC
CASSLEGTGRREQYF
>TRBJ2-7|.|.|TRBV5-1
TGCGCCAGCAGCTTGAACGGGGAAGCCTACGAGCAGTACTTC
CASSLNGEAYEQYF
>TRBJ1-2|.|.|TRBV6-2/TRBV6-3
TGTGCCAGCAGTTACAAAGGAGCCTGGGGCTACACCTTC
CASSYKGAWGYTF
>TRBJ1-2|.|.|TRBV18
TGTGCCAGCTCACCAAAGTCAGGGCCCTATGGCTACACCTTC
CASSPKSGPYGYTF
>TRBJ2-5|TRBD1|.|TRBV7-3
TGTGCCAGCAGCCTGGGGACAGCAGAGACCCAGTACTTC
CASSLGTAETQYF
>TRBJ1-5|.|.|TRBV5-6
TGTGCCAGCAGCGGTCGCGGGGGTCAGCCCCAGCATTTT
CASSGRGGQPQHF
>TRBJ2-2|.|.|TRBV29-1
TGCAGCGCCCAGGACAGAACCTCGACCGGGGAGCTGTTTTTT
CSAQDRTSTGELFF